The present T cell receptor (beta chain) was sequenced within a study of blood T cell repertoires in COVID-19. Study summary: From the United States, Italy and Spain came samples of acute and convalescent COVID-19. Sources were T cells, B-cell-depleted T cells, or PBMCs; the material itself was cDNA or gDNA.

In its sample, this clone was seen many times. The CDR3 length is 16 residues. Per germline, CDR1 KGHSH and CDR2 LQKENI. Trimming removed 2 bases from V and 4 bases from J; junction bases left unmatched: 6. Under the authors' procedure: Amplification of reference gene primers was used by the study to estimate nucleated cell counts. TCRdb keeps only in-frame clones here, not all; method: immunoSEQ multiplex PCR. V, J and clone size were drawn from that table, and D and trimming were deduced from the DNA. The sample yields about 170,000 clones, about 74% seen once. The sample comprised peripheral blood. The chain has TRBV18 and TRBJ2-7, with 12 bases that match TRBD2. This TCR was recovered from an elderly woman with acute or convalescent COVID-19. CDR3 in amino acids: CASSPRGGTSGYEQYF. CDR3 coding DNA: TGTGCCAGCTCACCAAGAGGGGGGACTAGCGGGTACGAGCAGTACTTC.